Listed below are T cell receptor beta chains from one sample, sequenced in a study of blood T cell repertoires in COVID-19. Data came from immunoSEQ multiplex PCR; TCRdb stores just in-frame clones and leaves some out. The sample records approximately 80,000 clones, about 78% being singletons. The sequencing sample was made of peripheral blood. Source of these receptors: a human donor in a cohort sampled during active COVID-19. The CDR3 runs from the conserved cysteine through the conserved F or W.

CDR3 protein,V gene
CASSPPWGLAGGNTGELFF,TRBV6-6
CASNGGTRNQPQHF,TRBV19
CASSYSAGAETQYF,TRBV6-5
CASSQSGRVGLTF,TRBV23-1
CASQQGASGGSYQETQYF,TRBV19
CASSESSAGRAYEQYF,TRBV2
CASSLGRPGLALKVGQFF,TRBV7-8
CATRPGLAFTDTQYF,TRBV15
CASSFWGSPAEAFF,TRBV5-6
CAISEEGQPQHF,TRBV10-3
CARQGANGYTF,TRBV2
CASSTRGSGRSHEQFF,TRBV11-2
CASSTGLAGINEQFF,TRBV7-8
CASSEPSGYNEQFF,TRBV2
CASSFMGGGNTIYF,TRBV7-9
CASSLGDYGYTF,TRBV5-6
CASSLGGGTYNEQFF,TRBV5-1